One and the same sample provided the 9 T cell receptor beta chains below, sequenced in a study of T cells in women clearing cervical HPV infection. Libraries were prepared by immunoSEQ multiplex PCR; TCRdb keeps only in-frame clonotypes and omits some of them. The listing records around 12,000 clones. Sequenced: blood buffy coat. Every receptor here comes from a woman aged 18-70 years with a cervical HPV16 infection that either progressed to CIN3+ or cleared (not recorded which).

Incomplete CDR3 DNA: TGCGCCAGCATCGAGAGGGTAGACTATGGC. It encodes CASIERVDYG. The whole CDR3 reads CASIERVDYGYTF. The V gene is TRBV10-1, the J gene TRBJ1-2; D call uncertain. The CDR3 end lies 3 residues beyond the end of the read and is filled in from the germline J gene. Germline assignment: CDR1 WNHNN and CDR2 SYGVQD (reference sequence). The V end lost 7 bases, the J end lost 3 bases, and 12 bases lay between the germline ends. This CDR3 has 13 amino acids.

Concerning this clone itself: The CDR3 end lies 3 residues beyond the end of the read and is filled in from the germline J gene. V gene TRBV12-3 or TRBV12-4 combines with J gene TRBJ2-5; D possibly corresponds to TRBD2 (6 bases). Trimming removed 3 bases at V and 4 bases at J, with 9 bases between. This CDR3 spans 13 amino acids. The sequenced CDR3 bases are TGTGCCAGCAGTTTTGGGCGGGGAGAGACC. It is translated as CASSFGRGET. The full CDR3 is CASSFGRGETQYF.

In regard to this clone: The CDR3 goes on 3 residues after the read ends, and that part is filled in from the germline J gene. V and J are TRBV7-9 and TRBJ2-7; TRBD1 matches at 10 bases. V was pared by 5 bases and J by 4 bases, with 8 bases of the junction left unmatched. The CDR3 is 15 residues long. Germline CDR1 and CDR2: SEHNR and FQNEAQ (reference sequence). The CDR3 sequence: CASSVDRGPIYEQYF. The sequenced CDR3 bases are TGTGCCAGCAGCGTAGACAGGGGGCCCATATACGAG.

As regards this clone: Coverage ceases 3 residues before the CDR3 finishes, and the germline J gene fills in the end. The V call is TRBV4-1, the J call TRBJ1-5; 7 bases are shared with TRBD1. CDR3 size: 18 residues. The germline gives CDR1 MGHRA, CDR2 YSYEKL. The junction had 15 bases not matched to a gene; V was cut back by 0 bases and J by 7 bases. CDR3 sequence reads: CASSQEGLDRPGVQPQHF. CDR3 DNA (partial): TGCGCCAGCAGCCAAGAAGGGTTGGACAGGCCTGGGGTACAGCCC.

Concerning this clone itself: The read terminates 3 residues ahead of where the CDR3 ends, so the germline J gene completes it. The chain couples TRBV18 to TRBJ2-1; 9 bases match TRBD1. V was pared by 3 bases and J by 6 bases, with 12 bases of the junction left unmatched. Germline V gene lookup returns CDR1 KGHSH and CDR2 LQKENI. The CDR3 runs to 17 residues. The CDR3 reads CASSPGQGGFRTNEQFF. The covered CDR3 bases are TGTGCCAGCTCACCGGGACAGGGCGGCTTCCGAACCAATGAG.

The CDR3 bases that were read are TGCGCCAGCAGCTTGAACGCCGGGTCCTCCTACGAG. It yields the protein CASSLNAGSSYE. The complete CDR3 protein is CASSLNAGSSYEQYF. The chain is built from TRBV5-1 and TRBJ2-7; D remains unclear. The CDR3 is cut off 3 residues early in the read; its end comes from the germline J gene. The CDR3 has 15 residues. CDR1 is SGHRS and CDR2 is YFSETQ in the germline V gene. V shed 1 base and J shed 0 bases, with 11 bases lying between them.

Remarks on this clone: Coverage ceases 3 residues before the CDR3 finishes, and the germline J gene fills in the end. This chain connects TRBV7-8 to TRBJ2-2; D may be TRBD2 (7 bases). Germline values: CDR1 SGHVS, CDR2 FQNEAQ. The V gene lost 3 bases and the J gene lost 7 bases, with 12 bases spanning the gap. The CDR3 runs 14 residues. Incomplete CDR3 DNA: TGTGCCAGCAGCTTCGGGGGGCGTCTCGGGGAG. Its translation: CASSFGGRLGE. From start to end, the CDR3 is CASSFGGRLGELFF.

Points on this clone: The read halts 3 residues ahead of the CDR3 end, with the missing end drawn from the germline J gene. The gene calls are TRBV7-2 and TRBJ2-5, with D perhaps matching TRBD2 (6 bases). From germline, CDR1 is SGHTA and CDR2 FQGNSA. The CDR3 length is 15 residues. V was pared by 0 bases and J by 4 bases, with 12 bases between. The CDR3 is CASSLAGGGGETQYF. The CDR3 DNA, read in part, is TGTGCCAGCAGCTTAGCGGGGGGTGGGGGAGAGACC.

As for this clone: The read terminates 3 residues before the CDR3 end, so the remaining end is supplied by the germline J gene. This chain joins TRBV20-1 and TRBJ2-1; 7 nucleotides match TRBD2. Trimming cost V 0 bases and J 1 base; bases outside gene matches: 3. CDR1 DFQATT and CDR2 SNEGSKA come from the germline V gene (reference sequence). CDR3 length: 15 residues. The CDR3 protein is CSARDGAGSYNEQFF. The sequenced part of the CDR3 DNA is TGCAGTGCTAGAGATGGAGCGGGGTCCTACAATGAG.